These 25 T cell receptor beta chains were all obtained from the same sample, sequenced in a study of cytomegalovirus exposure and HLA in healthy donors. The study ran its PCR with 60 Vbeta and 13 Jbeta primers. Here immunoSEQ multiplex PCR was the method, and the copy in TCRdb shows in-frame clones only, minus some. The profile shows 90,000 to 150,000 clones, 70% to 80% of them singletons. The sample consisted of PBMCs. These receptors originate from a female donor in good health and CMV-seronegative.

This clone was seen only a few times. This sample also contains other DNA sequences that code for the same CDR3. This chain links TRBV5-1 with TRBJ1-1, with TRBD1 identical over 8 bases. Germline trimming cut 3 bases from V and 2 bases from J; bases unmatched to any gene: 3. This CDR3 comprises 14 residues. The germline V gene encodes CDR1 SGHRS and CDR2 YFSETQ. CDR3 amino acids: CASSSGQGNTEAFF. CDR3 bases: TGCGCCAGCAGCTCCGGACAGGGCAACACTGAAGCTTTCTTT.

As DNA, the CDR3 is TGTGCCAGCAGTGACAGGGGTTCGGAGACCCAGTACTTC. Its translation is CASSDRGSETQYF. This chain uses TRBV25-1 with TRBJ2-5, with D possibly matching TRBD1 (6 bases). The CDR3 loop spans 13 amino acids. Germline V gives CDR1 MGHDK, CDR2 SYGVNS. The V end lost 3 bases, the J end lost 5 bases, and 10 bases lay between the germline ends.

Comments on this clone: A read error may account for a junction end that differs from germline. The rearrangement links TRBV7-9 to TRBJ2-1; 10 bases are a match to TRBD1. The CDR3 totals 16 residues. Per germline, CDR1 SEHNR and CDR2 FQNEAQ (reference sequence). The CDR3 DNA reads TGTTCCAGCAGCTTAGGGGACAGGGGTGCCTACAATGAGCAGTTCTTC. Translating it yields CSSSLGDRGAYNEQFF. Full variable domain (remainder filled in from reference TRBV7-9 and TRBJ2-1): DTGVSQNPRHKITKRGQNVTFRCDPISEHNRLYWYRQTLGQGPEFLTYFQNEAQLEKSRLLSDRFSAERPKGSFSTLEIQRTEQGDSAMYLCSSSLGDRGAYNEQFFGPGTRLTVL.

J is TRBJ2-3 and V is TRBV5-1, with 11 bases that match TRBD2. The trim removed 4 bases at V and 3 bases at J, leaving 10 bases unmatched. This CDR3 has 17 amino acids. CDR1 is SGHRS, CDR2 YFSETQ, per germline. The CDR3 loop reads CASSISTSGARTDTQYF. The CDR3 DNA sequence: TGCGCCAGCAGCATCTCGACTAGCGGGGCTCGGACAGATACGCAGTATTTT.

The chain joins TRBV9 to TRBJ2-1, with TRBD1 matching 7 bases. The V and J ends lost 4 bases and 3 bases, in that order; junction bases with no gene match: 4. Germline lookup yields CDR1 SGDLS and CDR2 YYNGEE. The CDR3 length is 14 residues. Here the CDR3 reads CASSPWTGYNEQFF. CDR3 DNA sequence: TGTGCCAGCAGCCCTTGGACAGGCTACAATGAGCAGTTCTTC.

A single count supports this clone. The CDR3 DNA reads as TGTGCCAGCAGTTACGGTGGCGAGACCCAGTACTTC. It yields the protein CASSYGGETQYF. V and J are TRBV6-5 and TRBJ2-5; D is uncertain. There are 12 residues in the CDR3. V was clipped by 2 bases and J by 5 bases, with 6 bases between them. Per germline, CDR1 MNHEY and CDR2 SVGAGI.

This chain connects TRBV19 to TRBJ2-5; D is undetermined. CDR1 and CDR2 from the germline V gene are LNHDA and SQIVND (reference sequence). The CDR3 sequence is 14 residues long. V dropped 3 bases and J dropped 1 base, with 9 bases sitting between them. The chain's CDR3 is CASSISHGQETQYF. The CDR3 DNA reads TGTGCCAGTAGTATTTCGCACGGCCAAGAGACCCAGTACTTC. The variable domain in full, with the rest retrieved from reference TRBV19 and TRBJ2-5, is DGGITQSPKYLFRKEGQNVTLSCEQNLNHDAMYWYRQDPGQGLRLIYYSQIVNDFQKGDIAEGYSVSREKKESFPLTVTSAQKNPTAFYLCASSISHGQETQYFGPGTRLLVL.

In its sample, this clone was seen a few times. The CDR3 coding sequence is TGTGCCAGCAGTTACTTGTCCGGGACAGGGGGCGACTACACCTTC. Encoded protein: CASSYLSGTGGDYTF. The J gene is TRBJ1-2, the V gene TRBV6-6; 12 bases match TRBD1. The CDR3 runs 15 residues. Germline assignment: CDR1 MNHNY and CDR2 SVGAGI (reference sequence). Germline trimming cut 1 base from V and 10 bases from J; bases unmatched to any gene: 7.

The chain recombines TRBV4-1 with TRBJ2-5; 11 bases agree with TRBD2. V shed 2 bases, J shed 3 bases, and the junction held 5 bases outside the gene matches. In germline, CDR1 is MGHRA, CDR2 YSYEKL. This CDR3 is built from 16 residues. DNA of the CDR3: TGCGCCAGCAGCCAACTTGGGACTAGCGGAAAAGAGACCCAGTACTTC. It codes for CASSQLGTSGKETQYF.

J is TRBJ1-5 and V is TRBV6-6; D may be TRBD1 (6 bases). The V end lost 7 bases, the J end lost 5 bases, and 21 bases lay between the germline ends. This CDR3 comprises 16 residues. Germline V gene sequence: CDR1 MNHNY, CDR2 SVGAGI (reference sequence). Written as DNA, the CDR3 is TGTGCCAGCACCCCCGATGAAGGGGGTCCAGATCAGCCCCAGCATTTT. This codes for CASTPDEGGPDQPQHF.

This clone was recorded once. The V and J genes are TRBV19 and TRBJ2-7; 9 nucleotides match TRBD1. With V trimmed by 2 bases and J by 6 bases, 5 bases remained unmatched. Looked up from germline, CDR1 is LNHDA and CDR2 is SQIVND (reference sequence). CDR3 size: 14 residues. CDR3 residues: CASSISGDRAEQYF. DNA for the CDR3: TGTGCCAGTAGTATATCGGGGGACAGGGCCGAGCAGTACTTC.

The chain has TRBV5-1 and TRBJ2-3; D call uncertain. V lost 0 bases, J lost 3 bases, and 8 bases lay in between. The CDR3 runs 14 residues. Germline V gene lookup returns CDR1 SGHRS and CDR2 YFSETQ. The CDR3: CASSLETGTDTQYF. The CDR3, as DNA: TGCGCCAGCAGCTTGGAAACCGGGACAGATACGCAGTATTTT.

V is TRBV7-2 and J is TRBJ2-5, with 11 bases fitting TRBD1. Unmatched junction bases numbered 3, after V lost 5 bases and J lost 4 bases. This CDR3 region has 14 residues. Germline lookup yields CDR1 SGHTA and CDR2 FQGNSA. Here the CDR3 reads CASSPGQGGETQYF. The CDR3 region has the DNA TGTGCCAGCAGCCCGGGACAGGGGGGAGAGACCCAGTACTTC.

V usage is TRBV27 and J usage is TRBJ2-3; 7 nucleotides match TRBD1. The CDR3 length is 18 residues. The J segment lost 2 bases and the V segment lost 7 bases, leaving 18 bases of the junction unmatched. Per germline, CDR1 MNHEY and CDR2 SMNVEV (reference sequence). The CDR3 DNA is TGTGCCAGCACTATAGGGGGCTATGGGGGCCAGAACACAGATACGCAGTATTTT. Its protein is CASTIGGYGGQNTDTQYF.

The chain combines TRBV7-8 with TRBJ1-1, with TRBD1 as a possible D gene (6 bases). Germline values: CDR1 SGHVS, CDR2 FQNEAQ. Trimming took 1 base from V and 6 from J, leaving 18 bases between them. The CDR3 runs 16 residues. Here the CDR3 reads CASSLGGLQGISEAFF. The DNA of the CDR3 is TGTGCCAGCAGCTTAGGCGGTTTACAGGGTATCTCTGAAGCTTTCTTT.

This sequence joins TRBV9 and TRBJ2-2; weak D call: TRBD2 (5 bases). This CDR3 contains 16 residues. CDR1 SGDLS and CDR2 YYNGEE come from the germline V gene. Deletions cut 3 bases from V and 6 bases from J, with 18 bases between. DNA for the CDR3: TGTGCCAGCAGCGGCGGGTTACCCTTCGGGGCCGGGGAGCTGTTTTTT. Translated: CASSGGLPFGAGELFF.

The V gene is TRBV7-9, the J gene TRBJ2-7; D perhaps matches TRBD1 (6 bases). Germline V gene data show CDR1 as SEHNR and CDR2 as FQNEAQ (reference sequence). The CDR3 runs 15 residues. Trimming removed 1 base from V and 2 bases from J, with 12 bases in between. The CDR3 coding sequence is TGTGCCAGCAGCTTAGGGTCCGGGACAACCTACGAGCAGTACTTC. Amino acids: CASSLGSGTTYEQYF.

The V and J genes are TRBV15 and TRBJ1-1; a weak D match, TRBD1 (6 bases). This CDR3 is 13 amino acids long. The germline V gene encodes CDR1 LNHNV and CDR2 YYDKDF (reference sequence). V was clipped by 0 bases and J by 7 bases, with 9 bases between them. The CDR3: CATSREQGNEAFF. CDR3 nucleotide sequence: TGTGCCACCAGCAGAGAACAGGGAAATGAAGCTTTCTTT. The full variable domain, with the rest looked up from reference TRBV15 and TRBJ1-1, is DAMVIQNPRYQVTQFGKPVTLSCSQTLNHNVMYWYQQKSSQAPKLLFHYYDKDFNNEADTPDNFQSRRPNTSFCFLDIRSPGLGDTAMYLCATSREQGNEAFFGQGTRLTVV.

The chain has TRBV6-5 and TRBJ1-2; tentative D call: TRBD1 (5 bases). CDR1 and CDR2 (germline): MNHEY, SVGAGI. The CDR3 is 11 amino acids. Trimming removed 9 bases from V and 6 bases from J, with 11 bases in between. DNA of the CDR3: TGTGCCAGTTGGGGGGGGAATGGCTACACCTTC. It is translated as CASWGGNGYTF.

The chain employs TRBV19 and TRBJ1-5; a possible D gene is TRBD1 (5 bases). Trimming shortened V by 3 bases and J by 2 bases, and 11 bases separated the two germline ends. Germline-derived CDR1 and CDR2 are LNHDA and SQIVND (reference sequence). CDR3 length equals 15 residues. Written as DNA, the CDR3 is TGTGCCAGTAGTATCCCAGGGAAGCGCAATCAGCCCCAGCATTTT. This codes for CASSIPGKRNQPQHF.

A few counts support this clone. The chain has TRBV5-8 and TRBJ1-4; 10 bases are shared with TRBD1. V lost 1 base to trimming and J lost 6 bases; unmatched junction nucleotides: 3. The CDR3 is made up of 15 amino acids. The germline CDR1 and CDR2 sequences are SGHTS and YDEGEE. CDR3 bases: TGTGCCAGCAGCTTGTCCGGGACAGGGGATGAAAAACTGTTTTTT. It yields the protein CASSLSGTGDEKLFF.

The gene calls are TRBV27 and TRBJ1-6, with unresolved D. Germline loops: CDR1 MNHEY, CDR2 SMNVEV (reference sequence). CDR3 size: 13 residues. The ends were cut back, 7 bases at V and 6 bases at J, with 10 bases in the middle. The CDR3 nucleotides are TGTGCCAGCACCTTGGGAGGTAATTCACCCCTCCACTTT. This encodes CASTLGGNSPLHF.

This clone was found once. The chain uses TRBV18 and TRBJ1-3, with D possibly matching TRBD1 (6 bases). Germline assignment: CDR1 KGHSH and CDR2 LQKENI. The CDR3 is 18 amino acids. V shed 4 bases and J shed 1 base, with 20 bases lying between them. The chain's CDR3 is CASSRGITAGASGNTIYF. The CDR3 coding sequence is TGTGCCAGCTCACGTGGTATCACGGCGGGGGCTTCTGGAAACACCATATATTTT. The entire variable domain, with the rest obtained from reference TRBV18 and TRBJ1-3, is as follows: NAGVMQNPRHLVRRRGQEARLRCSPMKGHSHVYWYRQLPEEGLKFMVYLQKENIIDESGMPKERFSAEFPKEGPSILRIQQVVRGDSAAYFCASSRGITAGASGNTIYFGEGSWLTVV.

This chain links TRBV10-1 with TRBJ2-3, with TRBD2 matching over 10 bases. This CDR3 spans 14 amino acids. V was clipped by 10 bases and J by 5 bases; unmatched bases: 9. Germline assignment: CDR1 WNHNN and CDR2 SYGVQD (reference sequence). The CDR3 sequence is CATERGGWVDTQYF. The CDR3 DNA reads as TGCGCCACAGAGCGGGGGGGCTGGGTAGATACGCAGTATTTT.

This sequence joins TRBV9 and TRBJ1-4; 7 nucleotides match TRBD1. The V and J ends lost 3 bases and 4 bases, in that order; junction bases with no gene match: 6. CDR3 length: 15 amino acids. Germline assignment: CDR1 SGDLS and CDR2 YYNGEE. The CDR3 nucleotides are TGTGCCAGCAGCGAAGGACAGGCCCTTAATGAAAAACTGTTTTTT. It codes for CASSEGQALNEKLFF.